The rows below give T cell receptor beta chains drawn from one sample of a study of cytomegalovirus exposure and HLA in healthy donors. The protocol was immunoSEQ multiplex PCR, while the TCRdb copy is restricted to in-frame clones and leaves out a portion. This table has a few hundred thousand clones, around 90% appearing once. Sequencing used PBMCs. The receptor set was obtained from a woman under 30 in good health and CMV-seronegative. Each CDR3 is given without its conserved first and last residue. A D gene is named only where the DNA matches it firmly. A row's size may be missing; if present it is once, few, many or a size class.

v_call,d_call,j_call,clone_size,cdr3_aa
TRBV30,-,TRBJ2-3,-,AWRLSGDTQY
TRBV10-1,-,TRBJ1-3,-,ASSAGTSGNTIY
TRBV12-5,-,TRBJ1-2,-,ASGFQGLTYGYT
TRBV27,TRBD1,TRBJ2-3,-,ASSFYIGQVTDTQY
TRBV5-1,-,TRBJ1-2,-,ASSLTVTNYGYT
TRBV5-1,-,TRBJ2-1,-,ASSLEALAYNEQF
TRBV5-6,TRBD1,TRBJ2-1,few,ASSLGQGAAGEQF
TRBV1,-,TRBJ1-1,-,TSSHEGPRAIMNTEAF
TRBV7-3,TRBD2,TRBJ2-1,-,ASSPGLAGGHGEQF
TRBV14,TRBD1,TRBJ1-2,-,ASSQVRGTGNYGYT
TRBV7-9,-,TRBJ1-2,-,ASSPGGLYGYT
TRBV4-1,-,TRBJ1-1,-,ASSRIPAGGNTEAF
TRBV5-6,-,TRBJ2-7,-,ASSLGVAPGEQY
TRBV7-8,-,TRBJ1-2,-,ASTPGDYGYT
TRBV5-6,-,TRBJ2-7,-,ASSLRKTSYEQY
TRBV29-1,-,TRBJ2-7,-,SVGRGTSTSYEQY
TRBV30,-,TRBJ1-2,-,AWSPMAGRGYT
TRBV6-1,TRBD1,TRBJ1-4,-,ASSEDRQGWGEKLF
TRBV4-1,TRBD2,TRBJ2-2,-,ASSQGRGGPTGELF
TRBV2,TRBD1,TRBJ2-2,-,ASRTGFGAGELF
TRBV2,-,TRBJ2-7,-,ASVRQDHYEQY
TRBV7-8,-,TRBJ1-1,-,ASSLGEVNTEAF
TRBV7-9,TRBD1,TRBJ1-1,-,SSLGQGHDTEAF
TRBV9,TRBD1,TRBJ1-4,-,ASSVGQASTNEKLF
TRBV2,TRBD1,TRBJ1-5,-,ASRDREGSNQPQH
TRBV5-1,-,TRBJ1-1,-,ASSLGLTEAF
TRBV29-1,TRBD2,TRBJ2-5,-,SVGAGGLQETQY
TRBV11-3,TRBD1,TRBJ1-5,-,ASTLPGTGGRGSNQPQH
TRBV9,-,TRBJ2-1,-,ASSVVGGDRGEQF
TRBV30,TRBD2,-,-,AWSRLAGGPYEQY
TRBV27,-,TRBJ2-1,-,ASSLEGYVYNEQF
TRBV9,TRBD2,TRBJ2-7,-,ASSGGGHYEQY
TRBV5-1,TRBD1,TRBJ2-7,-,ASSTNSGGIHYEQY
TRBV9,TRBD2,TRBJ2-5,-,ASAGGEGGGSRETQY
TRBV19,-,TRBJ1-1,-,ASSIFGPPGNTEAF
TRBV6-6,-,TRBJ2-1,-,ASSPGRGGFDEQF
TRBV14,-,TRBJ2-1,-,ASSKGFGGYNNGQF
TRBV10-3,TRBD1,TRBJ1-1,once,ATSRDRGNTEAF
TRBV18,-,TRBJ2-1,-,ASSPPSSIEQF
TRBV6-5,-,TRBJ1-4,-,ASSYSRQSNEKLF
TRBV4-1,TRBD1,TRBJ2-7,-,ASSQGQRGLSYEQY
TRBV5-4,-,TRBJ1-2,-,ASSWGGANYGYT
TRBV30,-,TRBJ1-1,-,AWSVRRQTEAF
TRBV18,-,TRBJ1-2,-,ASSPSSGGYT
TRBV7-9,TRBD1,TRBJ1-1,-,ASSPTGGAQDTEAF
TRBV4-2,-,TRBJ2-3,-,ASSHALADTQY
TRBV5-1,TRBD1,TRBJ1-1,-,ASSSIQGVEAF
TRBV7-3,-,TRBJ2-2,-,ASSPLQGPGELF
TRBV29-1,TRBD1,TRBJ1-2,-,SVEVGRGRYGYT
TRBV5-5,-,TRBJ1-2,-,ASRNGLSGYT
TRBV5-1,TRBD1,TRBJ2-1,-,ASSWTGTGDYNEQF
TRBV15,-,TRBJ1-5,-,ATSRDRTDSNQPQH
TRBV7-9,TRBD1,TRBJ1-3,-,ASSLWQGAGNTIY
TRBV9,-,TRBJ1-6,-,ASSVAGGSSYNSPLH
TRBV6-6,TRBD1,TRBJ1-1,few,ASNHRDSSNTEAF